The present T cell receptor (beta chain) was sequenced within a study of cytomegalovirus exposure and HLA in healthy donors. This clone was counted once. The PCR had 60 Vbeta and 13 Jbeta primers. TCRdb's copy holds only in-frame clones and misses some; the assay was immunoSEQ multiplex PCR. The table lists about 160,000 clones, 65% to 85% of them singletons. This TCR was sampled from a man between 40 and 49 years old in good health and CMV-seropositive. The sequenced sample consisted of PBMCs.

This chain's CDR3 is CASRSGGYTF. The DNA of the CDR3 is TGTGCCAGCAGGAGTGGTGGCTACACCTTC. The J gene is TRBJ1-2, the V gene TRBV6-6; D not resolved. CDR3 length equals 10 residues. Trimming removed 6 bases at V and 7 bases at J, with 6 bases between. Germline V gives CDR1 MNHNY, CDR2 SVGAGI (reference sequence).